This T cell receptor (beta chain) derives from a study of CXCR3-negative and CXCR3-positive naive CD8 T cells. The study, taken as a whole, reports: Against CXCR3-negative naive cells, CXCR3-positive naive cells showed more hydrophobic TRB CDR3s.

Preparation of TRB cDNA libraries relied on 5' RACE carrying UMI labels. Reprocessing the 5' RACE reads, TCRdb reports a single entry for every CDR3 protein and omits DNA. The clone table shows some 140,000 distinct CDR3 sequences, with the ten largest holding 0.45% to 0.6%. Germline V gene lookup returns CDR1 LNHDA and CDR2 SQIVND (reference sequence). The CDR3 consists of 15 residues. In regard to this clonotype: Its matching antigen is unknown.

Sequencing was done on a sample of naive CXCR3+ CD8+ T cells from blood. The subset was: CD45RO-CCR7+CD27+CD95- naive CD8+ T cells expressing CXCR3 (TNR3+). This clonotype was obtained from a human donor in good health. Some clones in this sample may be carry-over from other donors' samples. The chain carries TRBV19 and TRBJ2-1; TCRdb picks TRBD1, but there is no DNA to check that call. The CDR3 protein is CASSIWDGAYNEQFF.